The clone carrying this TCR beta chain was picked up one time. As yet, its antigen is unknown. A junction end diverges from the germline sequence, so it may reflect a read error. This record belongs to a study of OX40 agonist ivuxolimab in advanced cancers. Study-level background: Among those enrolled, mean age was about 62 years (range roughly 20 to 79) and about 81% were male. Antecedent anti-PD-1, anti-PD-L1 or anti-CTLA-4 therapy was permissible, with roughly 36% having received some.

Study-wide results and limits: The antigen specificity of the peripheral T cells (those that were expanded) was not determined. At doses 0.1 to 3.0 mg/kg, CD4+ and CD8+ clones expanded.

Measured with immunoSEQ multiplex PCR; TCRdb has only the in-frame clones, and not every one. In the table there are around 50,000 clones, about 85% of which are singletons. From germline, CDR1 is SGDLS and CDR2 YYNGEE. The CDR3 totals 15 residues. This sequence originates from an adult with an advanced solid tumor such as melanoma, head and neck, liver or kidney cancer. Sample: CD4+ or CD8+ T cells sorted from blood, taken in a trial of the OX40 agonist ivuxolimab. The V and J genes are TRBV9 and TRBJ1-3; 8 bases agree with TRBD1. The CDR3 region is CASSDDRGSRNTIYF. The DNA of the CDR3 is TGTGCCAGCAGCGACGACAGGGGCTCTCGAAACACCATATATTTT.